This is a list of T cell receptor beta chains from one sample in a study of blood T cells in healthy people across ages. TCRdb re-called the 5' RACE reads with MiXCR, one entry per CDR3 protein. The sample shows hundreds of thousands of distinct CDR3 sequences, 29% of them seen only once. Sequenced sample: blood. The source is an elderly woman in good health. Both conserved end residues are trimmed from each CDR3. The D gene is left open where the match is weak.

d_gene,v_gene,CDR3aa
.,TRBV20-1,SATPGSSGANVLT
TRBD1,TRBV15,ATSKRGQGGLRHEQY
TRBD2,TRBV7-9,ASSLAEGLAGSGANVRT
TRBD1,TRBV4-3,ASSQFPPGQGFSNQPQH
.,TRBV21-1,ASAKNTEAF
.,TRBV6-2/TRBV6-3,AGRFTGSGTNPSNQPQH
.,TRBV7-6,ASSPLPSTDTQY
.,TRBV6-2/TRBV6-3,ASSYSARGGHILRQPQH
.,TRBV6-2/TRBV6-3,ASSYSSIEQY
.,TRBV24-1,ATSDGGTRYGYT
TRBD1,TRBV5-5,ASSFKGQGVEQF
TRBD1,TRBV20-1,SARENRGPGELF
.,TRBV6-2/TRBV6-3,ASRSTGTLTYEQY
.,TRBV29-1,SVEEGGDTQY
.,TRBV7-9,ASSLRLQGRDGYT
.,TRBV29-1,SVDLQGTGELF
TRBD1,TRBV28,ASKEGQGAIGYT
.,TRBV6-2/TRBV6-3,ASSSMYNEQF
.,TRBV7-2,ASGDWRTYNEQF
TRBD2,TRBV24-1,ATSKAGDTDTQY